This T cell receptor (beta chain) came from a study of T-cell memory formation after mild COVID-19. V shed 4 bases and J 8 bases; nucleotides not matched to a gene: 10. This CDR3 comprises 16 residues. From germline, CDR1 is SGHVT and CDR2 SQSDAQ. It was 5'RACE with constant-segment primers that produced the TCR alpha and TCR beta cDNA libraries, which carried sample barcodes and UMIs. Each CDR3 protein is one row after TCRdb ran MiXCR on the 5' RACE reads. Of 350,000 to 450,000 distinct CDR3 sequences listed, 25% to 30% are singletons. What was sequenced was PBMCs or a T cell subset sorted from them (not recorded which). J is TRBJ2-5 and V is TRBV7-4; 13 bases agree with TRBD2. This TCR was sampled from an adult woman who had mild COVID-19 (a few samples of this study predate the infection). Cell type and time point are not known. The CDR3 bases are TGTGCCAGCAGCTCCATCAGGACTAGCGGGGGCTTTACCCAGTACTTC. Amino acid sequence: CASSSIRTSGGFTQYF.